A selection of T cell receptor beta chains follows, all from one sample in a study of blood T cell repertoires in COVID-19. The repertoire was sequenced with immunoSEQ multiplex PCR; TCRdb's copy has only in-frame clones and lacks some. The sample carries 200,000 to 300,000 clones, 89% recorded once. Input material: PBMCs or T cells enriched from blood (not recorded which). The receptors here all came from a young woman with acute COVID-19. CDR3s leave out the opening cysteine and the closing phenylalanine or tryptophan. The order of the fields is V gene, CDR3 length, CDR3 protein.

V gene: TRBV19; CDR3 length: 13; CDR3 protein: ASRNQGLGNQPQH
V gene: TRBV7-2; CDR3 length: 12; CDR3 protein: ASSLGGDGYGYT
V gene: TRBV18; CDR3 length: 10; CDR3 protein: ASSPQRNEQF
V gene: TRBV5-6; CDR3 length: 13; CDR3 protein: ASSLALSGTDTQY
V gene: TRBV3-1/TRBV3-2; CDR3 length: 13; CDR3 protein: ASSQEAGGFDEQY
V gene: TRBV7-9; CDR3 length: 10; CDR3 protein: ASSPSYNEQF
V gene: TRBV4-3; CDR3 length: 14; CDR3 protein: ASSQDLAQGAEKLF
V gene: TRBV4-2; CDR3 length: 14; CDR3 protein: ASSQDSREKQETQY
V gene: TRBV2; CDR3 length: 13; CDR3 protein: ASSTDRGAADTQY
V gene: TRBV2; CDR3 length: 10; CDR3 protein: ASRGDMVGYT
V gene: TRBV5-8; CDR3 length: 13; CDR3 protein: ASSLGQAINQPQH
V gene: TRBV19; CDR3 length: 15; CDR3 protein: ASSFGDWTADPYEQY
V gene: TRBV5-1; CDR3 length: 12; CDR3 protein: ASSFRDSYTEAF
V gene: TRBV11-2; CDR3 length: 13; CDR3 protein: ASTFDRRSNYGYT
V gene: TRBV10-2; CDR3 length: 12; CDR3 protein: ATGRWESGNTIY
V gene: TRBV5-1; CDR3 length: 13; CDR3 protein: ASSLDGTDSYGYT
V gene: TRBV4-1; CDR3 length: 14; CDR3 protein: ASSQGVAGGRETQY
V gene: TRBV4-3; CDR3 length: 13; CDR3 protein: ASSAQTGAYTEAF
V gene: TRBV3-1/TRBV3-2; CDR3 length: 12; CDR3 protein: ASSLTDRAAEAF
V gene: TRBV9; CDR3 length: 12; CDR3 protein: ASSVSGGNTEAF
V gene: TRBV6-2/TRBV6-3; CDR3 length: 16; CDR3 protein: ASSYSKGATGYNSPLH
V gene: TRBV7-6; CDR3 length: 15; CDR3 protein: ASSFGGDLRHNSPLH
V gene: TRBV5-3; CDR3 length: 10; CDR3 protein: ARSLVAYEQY
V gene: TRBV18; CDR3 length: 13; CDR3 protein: ASSPNPPGQSSLH
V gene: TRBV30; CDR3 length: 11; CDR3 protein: AWSTELNTEAF
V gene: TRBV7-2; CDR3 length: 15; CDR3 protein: ASSLVGTSFTNEKLF
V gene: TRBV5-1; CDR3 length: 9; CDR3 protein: ASSWSNEQF
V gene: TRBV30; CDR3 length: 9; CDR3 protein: AWTGGPGYT
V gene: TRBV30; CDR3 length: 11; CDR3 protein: AWRPGGGTEAF
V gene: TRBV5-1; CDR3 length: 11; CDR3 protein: ASSLGGLYGYT
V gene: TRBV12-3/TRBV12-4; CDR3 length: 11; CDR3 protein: ASSLIRVGWQY
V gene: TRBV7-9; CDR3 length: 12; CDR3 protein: ASSFGTADSPLH
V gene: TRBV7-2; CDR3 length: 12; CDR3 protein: ASSTLREVQPQH
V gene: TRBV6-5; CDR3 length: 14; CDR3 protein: ASSYSQGIKYYGYT
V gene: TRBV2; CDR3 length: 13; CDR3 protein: ASRGGTGDLYEQY
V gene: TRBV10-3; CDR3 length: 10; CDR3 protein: AISGLEETQY
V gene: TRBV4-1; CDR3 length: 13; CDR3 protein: ASRLPGQGAGGYT
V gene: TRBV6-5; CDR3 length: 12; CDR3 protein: ASSWTGTYNEQF
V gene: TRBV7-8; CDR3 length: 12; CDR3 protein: ASSFGGGSTEAF
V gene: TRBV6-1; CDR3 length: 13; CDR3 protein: ASSEQVFMNTEAF
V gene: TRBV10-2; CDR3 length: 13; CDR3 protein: ASSESRAGNQPQH
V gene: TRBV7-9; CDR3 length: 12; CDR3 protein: ASSPDGGIGGYT
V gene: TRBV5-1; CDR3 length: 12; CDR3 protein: ASTPSYNSGELF
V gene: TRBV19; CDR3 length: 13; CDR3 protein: ASSDQQGGNQPQH
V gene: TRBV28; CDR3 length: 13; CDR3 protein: ASSLISGNNSPLH
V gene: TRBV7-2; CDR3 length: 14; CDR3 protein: ASSLGSGGLQETQY
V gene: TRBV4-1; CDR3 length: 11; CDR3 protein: ASSQGGGYGYT
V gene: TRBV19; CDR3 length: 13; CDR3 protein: ASSPETSNRQPQH
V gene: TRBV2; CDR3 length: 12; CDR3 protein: ASKPGTNTGELF
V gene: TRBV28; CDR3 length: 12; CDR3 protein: ASSSFITLTEAF
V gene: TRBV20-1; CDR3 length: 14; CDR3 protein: SASQPGQGEAGELF
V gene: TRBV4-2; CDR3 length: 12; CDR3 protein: ASSPRQGAGELF
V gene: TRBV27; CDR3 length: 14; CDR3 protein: ASSLLGQGKIYGYT
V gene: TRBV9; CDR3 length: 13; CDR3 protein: ASSAYRKYNEKLF
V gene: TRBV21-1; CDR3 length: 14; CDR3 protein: ASSKIPPRGTDTQY
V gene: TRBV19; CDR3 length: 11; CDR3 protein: ASSIVSGNTIY
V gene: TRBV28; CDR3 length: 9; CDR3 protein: ASSAGERAF
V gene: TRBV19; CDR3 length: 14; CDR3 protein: ASSMARGRVGPEAF
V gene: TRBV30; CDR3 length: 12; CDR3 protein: AWRGGSKRETQY